This T cell receptor (beta chain) was retrieved from a study of blood T cell repertoires in COVID-19. CDR3 length: 12 amino acids. The V gene's germline CDR1 is SGHNT and CDR2 YYREEE (reference sequence). V shed 4 bases and J shed 3 bases, with 5 bases lying between them. Method: immunoSEQ multiplex PCR; TCRdb's copy keeps in-frame clones and lacks some. The repertoire holds more than 60,000 clones, with around 91% as singletons. Sequencing was carried out using peripheral blood. This TCR was sampled from a human donor in a cohort sampled during active COVID-19. The chain is built from TRBV5-4 and TRBJ2-1; D unclear. As DNA, the CDR3 is TGTGCCAGCAGCGTAGACTACAATGAGCAGTTCTTC. Its protein product is CASSVDYNEQFF.